The next 27 T cell receptor beta chains were all read from a single sample in a study of response to subunit inactivated influenza vaccine. MiXCR, applied by TCRdb to the RT-PCR reads, yields one record per CDR3 protein. The table includes about 530,000 distinct CDR3 sequences, around 11% detected once. The sample consisted of PBMCs from blood, taken on the day of vaccination. The receptors originated from a man aged 50-60 years who received an inactivated influenza vaccine.

The chain combines TRBV20-1 with TRBJ2-7; 12 bases are shared with TRBD2. The germline V gene has CDR1 DFQATT and CDR2 SNEGSKA (reference sequence). CDR3 length: 16 amino acids. The trim removed 0 bases at V and 3 bases at J, leaving 6 bases unmatched. CDR3 in amino acids: CSARDRLAGANYEQYF. The DNA for the CDR3 is TGCAGTGCTAGAGATCGACTAGCGGGAGCCAACTACGAGCAGTACTTC.

This clonotype appeared a few times. The chain has TRBV19 and TRBJ2-1; 15 bases are a match to TRBD2. Germline loops: CDR1 LNHDA, CDR2 SQIVND (reference sequence). With V trimmed by 1 base and J by 4 bases, 8 bases remained unmatched. This CDR3 spans 19 amino acids. CDR3 nucleotide sequence: TGTGCCAGTAGTATAGGGTTAGGACTAGCGGGAGGGGGATACAATGAGCAGTTCTTC. Protein product: CASSIGLGLAGGGYNEQFF. Full variable domain (missing parts from reference TRBV19 and TRBJ2-1): DGGITQSPKYLFRKEGQNVTLSCEQNLNHDAMYWYRQDPGQGLRLIYYSQIVNDFQKGDIAEGYSVSREKKESFPLTVTSAQKNPTAFYLCASSIGLGLAGGGYNEQFFGPGTRLTVL.

The rearrangement joins TRBV4-1 to TRBJ1-1; no clear D. CDR3 length equals 17 residues. Trimming took off 4 bases at V and 2 bases at J, with 20 bases between the two ends. Germline values: CDR1 MGHRA, CDR2 YSYEKL. CDR3 DNA: TGCGCCAGCAGCCTAGATGATCCCCTACAGATAAACACTGAAGCTTTCTTT. Protein product: CASSLDDPLQINTEAFF.

This clonotype was recorded many times. This chain uses TRBV5-1 with TRBJ1-1, with 10 bases lining up with TRBD1. Germline V lookup: CDR1 SGHRS, CDR2 YFSETQ. The CDR3 sequence is 16 residues long. V lost 4 bases to trimming and J lost 1 base; unmatched junction nucleotides: 7. CDR3 in amino acids: CASSRGTGAQNTEAFF. CDR3 DNA sequence: TGCGCCAGCAGCCGAGGGACAGGGGCCCAGAACACTGAAGCTTTCTTT.

V usage is TRBV14 and J usage is TRBJ2-1, with D possibly TRBD2 on 6 matching bases. The CDR3 has 17 residues. V shed 4 bases and J shed 0 bases, with 16 bases lying between them. Germline CDR1 SGHDN, CDR2 FVKESK. The CDR3: CASSPGEAPGSYNEQFF. CDR3 nucleotide sequence: TGTGCCAGCAGCCCGGGAGAGGCCCCGGGCTCCTACAATGAGCAGTTCTTC.

The table lists this clonotype with many counts. The chain couples TRBV24-1 to TRBJ1-2; 8 bases align to TRBD1. Germline lookup yields CDR1 KGHDR and CDR2 SFDVKD. The CDR3 covers 19 residues. Germline trimming cut 2 bases from V and 3 bases from J; bases unmatched to any gene: 16. CDR3 amino acids: CATSDSYGGTGDLYYGYTF. DNA for the CDR3: TGTGCCACCAGTGATTCTTACGGCGGGACAGGAGATCTCTACTATGGCTACACCTTC.

In this sample, this clonotype turned up a few times. J is TRBJ2-1 and V is TRBV19; TRBD2 agrees at 7 bases. The V and J ends lost 10 bases and 9 bases, in that order; junction bases with no gene match: 24. The germline V gene encodes CDR1 LNHDA and CDR2 SQIVND (reference sequence). There are 17 residues in the CDR3. CDR3 loop: CATKAGASGTFWREQFF. In DNA form, the CDR3 reads TGTGCCACCAAAGCCGGGGCTAGCGGAACCTTCTGGCGTGAGCAGTTCTTC.

V gene TRBV6-1 combines with J gene TRBJ1-1, with no clear D. The germline V gene has CDR1 MNHNS and CDR2 SASEGT. V was trimmed by 4 bases and J by 10 bases, leaving 13 bases between them. The CDR3 loop spans 12 amino acids. The CDR3, as DNA: TGTGCCAGCAGTGTAGACAAGCCCAGAGCTTTCTTT. It codes for CASSVDKPRAFF.

This clonotype was counted between two and nine times. V usage is TRBV20-1 and J usage is TRBJ2-7; D gene unclear. The CDR3 sequence is 15 residues long. Per germline, CDR1 DFQATT and CDR2 SNEGSKA (reference sequence). V gave up 3 bases and J gave up 2 bases, with 17 bases separating them. The CDR3 region has the DNA TGCAGTGCTAGTACGGTTCACCCAAAACCCTACGAGCAGTACTTC. Its translation: CSASTVHPKPYEQYF.

This chain joins TRBV20-1 and TRBJ2-2, with a possible D match to TRBD2 (5 bases). Germline CDR1 DFQATT, CDR2 SNEGSKA (reference sequence). The V gene lost 0 bases and the J gene lost 1 base, with 12 bases spanning the gap. This CDR3 is 16 amino acids long. This CDR3 reads CSARDLEGLNTGELFF. CDR3 in DNA: TGCAGTGCTAGAGATCTTGAGGGTTTGAACACCGGGGAGCTGTTTTTT.

This clonotype was counted between two and nine times. The rearrangement uses TRBV28 and TRBJ2-7; 11 nucleotides agree with TRBD1. This CDR3 is built from 15 residues. CDR1 and CDR2 (germline): MDHEN, SYDVKM. V was pared by 6 bases and J by 6 bases, with 10 bases of the junction left unmatched. This chain's CDR3 is CASRSPGQGAAEQYF. The CDR3, as DNA: TGTGCCAGCAGATCCCCTGGACAGGGGGCGGCCGAGCAGTACTTC.

This clonotype was observed a few times. This chain connects TRBV20-1 to TRBJ2-1; D gene uncertain. Germline assignment: CDR1 DFQATT and CDR2 SNEGSKA (reference sequence). V was pared by 1 base and J by 9 bases, with 16 bases between. CDR3 length: 14 residues. For the CDR3, the DNA is TGCAGTGCTAGAGTTTCCGGACGGACCGGTGAGCAGTTCTTC. It translates to CSARVSGRTGEQFF.

V gene TRBV6-2 or TRBV6-3 combines with J gene TRBJ1-1; 7 nucleotides align to TRBD1. CDR1 and CDR2 (germline): MNHEY, SVGEGT. The CDR3 sequence is 15 residues long. The ends lost 6 bases at V and 12 bases at J; junction bases unmatched: 19. Written as DNA, the CDR3 is TGTGCCAGCAGGAAACCCCCCTTGGGGACAGATTTTACTTTCTTT. Its translation: CASRKPPLGTDFTFF.

This clonotype was counted only a few times. This chain connects TRBV20-1 to TRBJ1-3; no clear D. The CDR3 spans 12 residues. V lost 5 bases and J 7 bases, leaving 12 bases between the germline ends. Germline loops: CDR1 DFQATT, CDR2 SNEGSKA (reference sequence). This chain's CDR3 is CSARAGGNTIYF. CDR3 nucleotides: TGCAGTGCTCGCGCCGGCGGGAACACCATATATTTT.

This clonotype was seen a handful of times. The V gene is TRBV29-1, the J gene TRBJ2-5, with 10 nucleotides matching TRBD2. The CDR3 runs to 15 residues. Germline values: CDR1 SQVTM, CDR2 ANQGSEA. V lost 5 bases to trimming and J lost 5 bases; unmatched junction nucleotides: 11. This chain's CDR3 is CSVTGASGRAETQYF. The CDR3 nucleotides are TGCAGCGTTACTGGGGCTAGCGGGAGAGCGGAGACCCAGTACTTC. The complete variable domain, with remaining parts taken from reference TRBV29-1 and TRBJ2-5, reads SAVISQKPSRDICQRGTSLTIQCQVDSQVTMMFWYRQQPGQSLTLIATANQGSEATYESGFVIDKFPISRPNLTFSTLTVSNMSPEDSSIYLCSVTGASGRAETQYFGPGTRLLVL.

The V gene is TRBV5-5, the J gene TRBJ2-2, with D unclear. Germline lookup yields CDR1 SGHKS and CDR2 YYEKEE (reference sequence). Trimming shortened V by 2 bases and J by 1 base, and 9 bases separated the two germline ends. CDR3 length equals 15 residues. CDR3 in amino acids: CASSFEAQNTGELFF. CDR3 nucleotide sequence: TGTGCCAGCAGCTTTGAAGCTCAGAACACCGGGGAGCTGTTTTTT.

The chain recombines TRBV5-1 with TRBJ2-3; 8 positions agree with TRBD2. The germline CDR1 and CDR2 sequences are SGHRS and YFSETQ. This CDR3 has 21 amino acids. V dropped 0 bases and J dropped 2; count of bases not matched to a gene: 20. The chain's CDR3 is CASSLVISRQGTTSDTDTQYF. The CDR3 DNA is TGCGCCAGCAGCTTGGTCATCTCCCGACAAGGGACGACTAGCGACACAGATACGCAGTATTTT.

V gene TRBV5-1 combines with J gene TRBJ2-6; 9 bases fit TRBD1. The V segment lost 6 bases and the J segment 4 bases; nucleotides outside the gene matches: 8. The germline V gene has CDR1 SGHRS and CDR2 YFSETQ. There are 16 residues in the CDR3. CDR3 nucleotide sequence: TGCGCCAGCACCTGGGGACAGGGCGCCGGGGCCAACGTCCTGACTTTC. Its translation: CASTWGQGAGANVLTF.

This clonotype was recorded a few times. V and J are TRBV7-2 and TRBJ2-7; 10 nucleotides align to TRBD2. Losses at the gene ends were 0 bases for V and 13 bases for J; bases not matched to a gene: 6. The V gene's germline CDR1 is SGHTA and CDR2 FQGNSA. The CDR3 is made up of 13 amino acids. The chain's CDR3 is CASSLAGLAGAYF. The CDR3 DNA sequence: TGTGCCAGCAGCTTAGCGGGTCTAGCGGGAGCATACTTC.

This chain links TRBV11-2 with TRBJ2-2, with 12 bases matching TRBD2. The CDR3 runs 17 residues. Germline lookup yields CDR1 SGHAT and CDR2 FQNNGV. The ends lost 4 bases at V and 2 bases at J; junction bases unmatched: 5. CDR3 nucleotide sequence: TGTGCCAGCAGCTCAACGACTAGCGGGGGCAACACCGGGGAGCTGTTTTTT. This sequence encodes CASSSTTSGGNTGELFF.

This clonotype was counted between two and nine times. The chain employs TRBV15 and TRBJ1-6; maybe TRBD1 (5 bases). Trimming stripped 8 bases from V and 2 bases from J, with 7 bases between. This CDR3 region has 13 residues. The germline V gene has CDR1 LNHNV and CDR2 YYDKDF (reference sequence). CDR3 protein: CATGTTYNSPLHF. CDR3 bases: TGTGCCACCGGGACCACCTATAATTCACCCCTCCACTTT.

This clonotype was detected many times. The J gene is TRBJ2-1, the V gene TRBV20-1; D might be TRBD1 or TRBD2, each matching 7 bases. Trimming took off 6 bases at V and 8 bases at J, with 20 bases between the two ends. The CDR3 length is 14 residues. Germline lookup yields CDR1 DFQATT and CDR2 SNEGSKA (reference sequence). The CDR3 sequence: CSAKRLAGGDEQFF. CDR3 DNA: TGCAGTGCAAAAAGACTAGCAGGGGGGGATGAGCAGTTCTTC.

This clonotype came up a few times. The chain recombines TRBV27 with TRBJ2-5; D might be TRBD1 (5 bases). V was trimmed by 0 bases and J by 5 bases, leaving 10 bases between them. CDR1 and CDR2 from the germline V gene are MNHEY and SMNVEV (reference sequence). The CDR3 extends over 14 amino acids. CDR3 in DNA: TGTGCCAGCAGTTTATCGCAGGGTTTTGAGACCCAGTACTTC. Its protein is CASSLSQGFETQYF.

This rearrangement joins TRBV6-2 or TRBV6-3 to TRBJ2-5; 9 nucleotides align to TRBD2. The length of the CDR3 is 16 residues. Germline CDR1 is MNHEY and CDR2 is SVGEGT. V was pared by 5 bases and J by 4 bases, with 11 bases of the junction left unmatched. In DNA, the CDR3 is TGTGCCAGCAGTCCTAGCGGGACGTCGTCCGCAGAGACCCAGTACTTC. This codes for CASSPSGTSSAETQYF.

The chain has TRBV7-2 and TRBJ1-4, with D perhaps matching TRBD1 (5 bases). CDR1 and CDR2 (germline): SGHTA, FQGNSA. This CDR3 has 15 amino acids. V was clipped by 5 bases and J by 8 bases, with 18 bases between them. For the CDR3, the DNA is TGTGCCAGCAGCCCCCGGTCAGGGCAGAACGAAAAACTGTTTTTT. Translated: CASSPRSGQNEKLFF.

There are a few counts of this clonotype. The CDR3 reads CASSNPFGRSYNEQFF. The DNA of the CDR3 is TGTGCCAGCAGCAACCCTTTCGGGAGGTCATACAATGAGCAGTTCTTC. The chain couples TRBV7-6 to TRBJ2-1, with 7 nucleotides matching TRBD2. The V segment lost 5 bases and the J segment 4 bases; nucleotides outside the gene matches: 11. Germline loops: CDR1 SGHVS, CDR2 FNYEAQ. The CDR3 sequence is 16 residues long.

The chain recombines TRBV27 with TRBJ1-5, with 10 bases matching TRBD1. The CDR3 is 15 amino acids. V was pared by 9 bases and J by 0 bases, with 5 bases of the junction left unmatched. Germline V gives CDR1 MNHEY, CDR2 SMNVEV (reference sequence). This chain's CDR3 is CAREGQGPSNQPQHF. The CDR3 coding sequence is TGTGCCAGGGAGGGACAGGGGCCTAGCAATCAGCCCCAGCATTTT.